Listed below are T cell receptor beta chains from one sample, sequenced in a study of regulatory T cells in long-lasting Graves disease. From the multiplex PCR reads, TCRdb called clonotypes with MiXCR, one entry per CDR3 protein. There are about 540,000 distinct CDR3 sequences in the sample; approximately 13% occur only once, and roughly a tenth lies in the top ten. In addition, the sample was reused for a study of T cells in Graves' hyperthyroidism and ophthalmopathy.

This specimen was peripheral blood mononuclear cells (PBMCs), taken at new diagnosis, from a patient treated with antithyroid drugs. These receptors were obtained from a man aged 25 to 40 with Graves disease. Each CDR3 is given with its conserved first and last residue. Fields, in order: V gene, clone size, D gene, J gene, CDR3 protein, CDR3 DNA. A D gene is named only where the DNA matches it firmly. Not all rows give a size; the values are once, few, many and, for expanded clones, a class.

V gene: TRBV4-2
clone size: NA
D gene: TRBD1
J gene: TRBJ1-6
CDR3 protein: CASSQVSTGGDSPLHF
CDR3 DNA: TGTGCCAGCAGCCAAGTTAGCACAGGGGGGGATTCACCCCTCCACTTT

V gene: TRBV20-1
clone size: few
D gene: TRBD2
J gene: TRBJ2-7
CDR3 protein: CSARALAGVSYEQYF
CDR3 DNA: TGCAGTGCTAGGGCACTAGCGGGAGTCTCCTACGAGCAGTACTTC

V gene: TRBV29-1
clone size: many
D gene: TRBD2
J gene: TRBJ2-1
CDR3 protein: CSSRGGLAGVNEQFF
CDR3 DNA: TGCAGCTCTCGAGGGGGACTAGCGGGAGTCAATGAGCAGTTCTTC

V gene: TRBV18
clone size: once
D gene: TRBD1
J gene: TRBJ1-1
CDR3 protein: CASSLRQGASNTEAFF
CDR3 DNA: TGTGCCAGCTCACTTAGACAGGGGGCCTCGAACACTGAAGCTTTCTTT

V gene: TRBV19
clone size: many
D gene: TRBD2
J gene: TRBJ2-1
CDR3 protein: CASSTWTSGHNEQFF
CDR3 DNA: TGTGCCAGTAGTACCTGGACTAGCGGGCACAATGAGCAGTTCTTC

V gene: TRBV12-3/TRBV12-4
clone size: many
D gene: TRBD1
J gene: TRBJ2-3
CDR3 protein: CASTQGDRGRDTQYF
CDR3 DNA: TGTGCCAGCACCCAGGGGGACAGGGGAAGGGATACGCAGTATTTT

V gene: TRBV11-2
clone size: NA
D gene: NA
J gene: TRBJ2-1
CDR3 protein: CASRQSPYNEQFF
CDR3 DNA: TGTGCCAGCAGGCAGTCCCCCTACAATGAGCAGTTCTTC

V gene: TRBV4-1
clone size: NA
D gene: TRBD1
J gene: TRBJ2-7
CDR3 protein: CASSQEYPPEWDRGRGEQYF
CDR3 DNA: TGCGCCAGCAGCCAAGAATACCCTCCCGAGTGGGACAGGGGAAGAGGAGAGCAGTACTTC

V gene: TRBV18
clone size: NA
D gene: NA
J gene: TRBJ1-6
CDR3 protein: CASSPAENYSPLHF
CDR3 DNA: TGTGCCAGCTCACCGGCAGAGAACTATTCACCCCTCCACTTT

V gene: TRBV3-1
clone size: many
D gene: NA
J gene: TRBJ1-1
CDR3 protein: CASSQDFRGTEAFF
CDR3 DNA: TGTGCCAGCAGCCAAGATTTTCGGGGGACTGAAGCTTTCTTT

V gene: TRBV19
clone size: NA
D gene: TRBD2
J gene: TRBJ2-1
CDR3 protein: CASSMRIRTSGRPPPAYNEQFF
CDR3 DNA: TGTGCCAGTAGTATGAGGATTCGGACTAGCGGGAGGCCCCCCCCTGCCTACAATGAGCAGTTCTTC

V gene: TRBV7-2
clone size: NA
D gene: NA
J gene: TRBJ2-7
CDR3 protein: CASRTTSGASGEQYF
CDR3 DNA: TGTGCCAGCAGAACCACCTCGGGGGCTAGCGGCGAGCAGTACTTC

V gene: TRBV19
clone size: NA
D gene: TRBD1
J gene: TRBJ1-1
CDR3 protein: CASSIAGGITEAFF
CDR3 DNA: TGTGCCAGTAGTATCGCAGGGGGCATCACTGAAGCTTTCTTT

V gene: TRBV7-3
clone size: many
D gene: TRBD2
J gene: TRBJ2-1
CDR3 protein: CASSETGTSYNEQFF
CDR3 DNA: TGTGCCAGCAGCGAGACGGGGACTAGCTACAATGAGCAGTTCTTC

V gene: TRBV6-2/TRBV6-3
clone size: few
D gene: NA
J gene: TRBJ1-3
CDR3 protein: CASTPIGAVSGNTIYF
CDR3 DNA: TGTGCCAGCACCCCCATTGGGGCAGTCTCTGGAAACACCATATATTTT

V gene: TRBV29-1
clone size: NA
D gene: NA
J gene: TRBJ2-1
CDR3 protein: CSTGKLDEQFF
CDR3 DNA: TGCAGCACCGGCAAGTTGGATGAGCAGTTCTTC

V gene: TRBV10-1
clone size: many
D gene: NA
J gene: TRBJ2-7
CDR3 protein: CASSEDPFYEQYF
CDR3 DNA: TGCGCCAGCAGTGAAGACCCCTTCTACGAGCAGTACTTC

V gene: TRBV7-2
clone size: few
D gene: TRBD1
J gene: TRBJ1-5
CDR3 protein: CASSWDRVEQPQHF
CDR3 DNA: TGTGCCAGCAGCTGGGACAGGGTGGAGCAGCCCCAGCATTTT

V gene: TRBV18
clone size: few
D gene: NA
J gene: TRBJ2-3
CDR3 protein: CASSRGVAGTDTQYF
CDR3 DNA: TGTGCCAGCTCCCGAGGGGTAGCGGGCACAGATACGCAGTATTTT

V gene: TRBV13
clone size: few
D gene: NA
J gene: TRBJ2-3
CDR3 protein: CASSFLGVRDTQYF
CDR3 DNA: TGTGCCAGCAGCTTCTTGGGTGTCCGGGATACGCAGTATTTT

V gene: TRBV11-2
clone size: few
D gene: NA
J gene: TRBJ2-1
CDR3 protein: CASSFRTEQFF
CDR3 DNA: TGTGCCAGCAGCTTTAGGACAGAGCAGTTCTTC

V gene: TRBV9
clone size: many
D gene: NA
J gene: TRBJ2-1
CDR3 protein: CASAGTINEQFF
CDR3 DNA: TGTGCCAGCGCCGGGACCATCAATGAGCAGTTCTTC

V gene: TRBV19
clone size: few
D gene: NA
J gene: TRBJ2-6
CDR3 protein: CASSIHSPSGANVLTF
CDR3 DNA: TGTGCCAGTAGTATTCACAGCCCCTCTGGGGCCAACGTCCTGACTTTC

V gene: TRBV7-9
clone size: few
D gene: NA
J gene: TRBJ2-4
CDR3 protein: CASSSPLQDLAKNIQYF
CDR3 DNA: TGTGCCAGCAGCTCCCCCCTGCAGGATCTAGCCAAAAACATTCAGTACTTC

V gene: TRBV12-3/TRBV12-4
clone size: many
D gene: NA
J gene: TRBJ2-1
CDR3 protein: CASRTSNGEQFF
CDR3 DNA: TGTGCCAGCAGGACCTCTAACGGTGAGCAGTTCTTC

V gene: TRBV18
clone size: many
D gene: NA
J gene: TRBJ1-2
CDR3 protein: CASSQGAHYGYTF
CDR3 DNA: TGTGCCAGCTCACAGGGAGCTCACTATGGCTACACCTTC

V gene: TRBV2
clone size: many
D gene: TRBD2
J gene: TRBJ2-7
CDR3 protein: CASHRKREFPYEQYF
CDR3 DNA: TGTGCCAGCCACAGAAAGCGGGAGTTTCCCTACGAGCAGTACTTC

V gene: TRBV19
clone size: NA
D gene: NA
J gene: TRBJ2-3
CDR3 protein: CASRPGTVSTDTQYF
CDR3 DNA: TGTGCCAGTAGACCTGGGACGGTGAGCACAGATACGCAGTATTTT

V gene: TRBV28
clone size: many
D gene: TRBD1
J gene: TRBJ2-7
CDR3 protein: CASSTGTGTINKYF
CDR3 DNA: TGTGCCAGCAGTACCGGGACAGGGACGATCAACAAGTACTTC

V gene: TRBV14
clone size: NA
D gene: NA
J gene: TRBJ1-6
CDR3 protein: CASSEVPNSPLHF
CDR3 DNA: TGTGCCAGCAGCGAAGTCCCTAATTCACCCCTCCACTTT

V gene: TRBV19
clone size: many
D gene: NA
J gene: TRBJ1-1
CDR3 protein: CASSVGSASMNTEAFF
CDR3 DNA: TGTGCCAGTAGTGTAGGTTCCGCGAGTATGAACACTGAAGCTTTCTTT

V gene: TRBV7-9
clone size: few
D gene: TRBD2
J gene: TRBJ2-2
CDR3 protein: CASSPDPLAANTGELFF
CDR3 DNA: TGTGCCAGCAGTCCGGACCCACTAGCGGCGAACACCGGGGAGCTGTTTTTT

V gene: TRBV5-1
clone size: many
D gene: TRBD2
J gene: TRBJ2-3
CDR3 protein: CASSRTTSGKWADTQYF
CDR3 DNA: TGCGCCAGCAGCCGCACGACTAGCGGGAAGTGGGCAGATACGCAGTATTTT

V gene: TRBV29-1
clone size: many
D gene: NA
J gene: TRBJ2-2
CDR3 protein: CSVSGVGTNTGELFF
CDR3 DNA: TGCAGCGTTTCGGGAGTCGGGACGAACACCGGGGAGCTGTTTTTT

V gene: TRBV2
clone size: many
D gene: TRBD2
J gene: TRBJ2-1
CDR3 protein: CASSEGTLAGADNEQFF
CDR3 DNA: TGTGCCAGCAGTGAAGGGACACTAGCGGGAGCGGACAATGAGCAGTTCTTC

V gene: TRBV7-2
clone size: NA
D gene: NA
J gene: TRBJ2-7
CDR3 protein: CASSHDGLPGARGYF
CDR3 DNA: TGTGCCAGCAGCCACGACGGACTACCGGGAGCTCGAGGGTACTTC

V gene: TRBV24-1
clone size: many
D gene: NA
J gene: TRBJ2-5
CDR3 protein: CATSDSGWQTQYF
CDR3 DNA: TGTGCCACCAGTGATTCAGGGTGGCAGACCCAGTACTTC

V gene: TRBV5-1
clone size: many
D gene: TRBD2
J gene: TRBJ2-1
CDR3 protein: CASSLLASGNNEQFF
CDR3 DNA: TGCGCCAGCAGCTTGCTGGCTAGCGGGAACAATGAGCAGTTCTTC

V gene: TRBV10-3
clone size: many
D gene: NA
J gene: TRBJ2-3
CDR3 protein: CAISESRYSSARDTQYF
CDR3 DNA: TGTGCCATCAGTGAGTCGCGGTATTCTAGCGCCAGAGATACGCAGTATTTT

V gene: TRBV12-3/TRBV12-4
clone size: many
D gene: NA
J gene: TRBJ1-1
CDR3 protein: CASSLIGLPLNTEAFF
CDR3 DNA: TGTGCCAGCAGTTTGATAGGGCTACCGCTGAACACTGAAGCTTTCTTT

V gene: TRBV5-1
clone size: NA
D gene: TRBD1
J gene: TRBJ2-7
CDR3 protein: CASSPGQGDRDEQYF
CDR3 DNA: TGCGCCAGCAGCCCGGGACAGGGCGATAGGGACGAGCAGTACTTC

V gene: TRBV20-1
clone size: NA
D gene: TRBD2
J gene: TRBJ2-7
CDR3 protein: CSANGDYSYEQYF
CDR3 DNA: TGCAGTGCTAATGGGGACTACAGCTACGAGCAGTACTTC

V gene: TRBV19
clone size: NA
D gene: TRBD1
J gene: TRBJ1-5
CDR3 protein: CASKGGIQPQHF
CDR3 DNA: TGTGCCAGTAAAGGGGGCATTCAGCCCCAGCATTTT

V gene: TRBV20-1
clone size: many
D gene: NA
J gene: TRBJ2-7
CDR3 protein: CSARSQFKKTYEQYF
CDR3 DNA: TGCAGTGCTCGTAGCCAGTTCAAGAAGACCTACGAGCAGTACTTC

V gene: TRBV29-1
clone size: many
D gene: NA
J gene: TRBJ2-5
CDR3 protein: CSVDVKTGETQYF
CDR3 DNA: TGCAGCGTTGATGTCAAAACGGGAGAGACCCAGTACTTC